The present T cell receptor (beta chain) was sequenced within a study of cytomegalovirus exposure and HLA in healthy donors. Study-wide results and caveats: The investigators catalogued 164 TCR beta chains as cytomegalovirus-associated. The authors later found TCR association rates varying by HLA locus, with DRB1 most and HLA-C fewest.

The PCR ran on 60 Vbeta and 13 Jbeta primers. Sequencing was performed with immunoSEQ multiplex PCR; in TCRdb, only in-frame clones are kept and a portion is missing. The sample lists about 110,000 clones; more than 65% were seen once. In regard to this clone: Its antigen remains unknown.

Losses at the gene ends were 4 bases for V and 2 bases for J; bases not matched to a gene: 6. The germline V gene has CDR1 LGHNA and CDR2 YSLEER. This CDR3 region has 18 residues. Source material: PBMCs. This receptor was obtained from a boy aged 5-17 years in good health and CMV-seronegative. This chain uses TRBV4-3 with TRBJ2-2, with 14 bases aligning to TRBD2. The CDR3 here is CASSPGGLAGGNTGELFF. The CDR3, as DNA: TGCGCCAGCAGCCCAGGCGGACTAGCGGGGGGAAACACCGGGGAGCTGTTTTTT.